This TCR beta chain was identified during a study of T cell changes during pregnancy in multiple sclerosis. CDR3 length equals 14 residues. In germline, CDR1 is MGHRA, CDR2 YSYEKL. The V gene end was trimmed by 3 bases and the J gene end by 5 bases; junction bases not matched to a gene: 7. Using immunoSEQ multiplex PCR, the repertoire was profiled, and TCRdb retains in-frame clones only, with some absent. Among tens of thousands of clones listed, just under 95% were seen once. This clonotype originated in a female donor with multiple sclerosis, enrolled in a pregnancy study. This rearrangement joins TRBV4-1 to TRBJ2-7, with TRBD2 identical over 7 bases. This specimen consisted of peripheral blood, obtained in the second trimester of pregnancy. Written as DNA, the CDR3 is TGCGCCAGCAGCCATCTGGGAGGGTACGACGAGCAGTACTTC. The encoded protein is CASSHLGGYDEQYF.